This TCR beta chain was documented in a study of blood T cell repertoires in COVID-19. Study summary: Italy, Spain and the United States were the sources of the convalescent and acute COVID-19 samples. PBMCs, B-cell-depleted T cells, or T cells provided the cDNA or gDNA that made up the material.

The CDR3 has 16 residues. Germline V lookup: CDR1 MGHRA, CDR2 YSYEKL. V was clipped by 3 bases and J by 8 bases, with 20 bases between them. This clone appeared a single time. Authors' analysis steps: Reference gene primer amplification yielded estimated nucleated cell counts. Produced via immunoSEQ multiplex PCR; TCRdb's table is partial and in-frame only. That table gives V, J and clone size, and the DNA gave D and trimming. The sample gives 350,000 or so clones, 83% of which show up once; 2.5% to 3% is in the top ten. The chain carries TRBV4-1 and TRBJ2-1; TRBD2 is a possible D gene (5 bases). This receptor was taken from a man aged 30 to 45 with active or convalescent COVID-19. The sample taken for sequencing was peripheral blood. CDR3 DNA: TGCGCCAGCAGCCATGATCTAGCTTTAGGTATCTATGAGCAGTTCTTC. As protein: CASSHDLALGIYEQFF.